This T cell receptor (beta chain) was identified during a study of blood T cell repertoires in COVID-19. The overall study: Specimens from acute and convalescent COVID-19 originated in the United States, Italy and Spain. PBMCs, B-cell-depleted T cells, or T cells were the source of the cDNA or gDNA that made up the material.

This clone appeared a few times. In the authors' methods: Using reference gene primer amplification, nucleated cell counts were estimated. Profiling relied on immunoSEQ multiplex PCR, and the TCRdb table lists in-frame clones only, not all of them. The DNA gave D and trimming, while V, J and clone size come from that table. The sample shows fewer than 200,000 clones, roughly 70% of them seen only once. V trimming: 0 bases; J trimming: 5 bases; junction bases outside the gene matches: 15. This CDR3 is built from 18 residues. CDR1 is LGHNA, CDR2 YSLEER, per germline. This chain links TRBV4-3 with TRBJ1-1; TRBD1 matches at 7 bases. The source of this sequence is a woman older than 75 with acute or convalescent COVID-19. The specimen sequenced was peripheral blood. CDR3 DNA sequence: TGCGCCAGCAGCCAAGATGACAGGGTGTTAGTCCTGAGGACTGAAGCTTTCTTT. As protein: CASSQDDRVLVLRTEAFF.